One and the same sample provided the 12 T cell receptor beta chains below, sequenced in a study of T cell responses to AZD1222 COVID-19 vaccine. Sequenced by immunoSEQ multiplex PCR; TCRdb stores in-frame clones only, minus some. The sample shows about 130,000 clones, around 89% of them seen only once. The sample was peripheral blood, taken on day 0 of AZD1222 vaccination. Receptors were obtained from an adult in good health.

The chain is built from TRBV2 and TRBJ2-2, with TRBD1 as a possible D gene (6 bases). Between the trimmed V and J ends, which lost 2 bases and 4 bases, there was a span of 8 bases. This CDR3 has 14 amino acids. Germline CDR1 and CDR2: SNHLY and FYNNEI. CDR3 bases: TGTGCCAGCAGTGAAAGGGGGACCACCGGGGAGCTGTTTTTT. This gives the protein CASSERGTTGELFF.

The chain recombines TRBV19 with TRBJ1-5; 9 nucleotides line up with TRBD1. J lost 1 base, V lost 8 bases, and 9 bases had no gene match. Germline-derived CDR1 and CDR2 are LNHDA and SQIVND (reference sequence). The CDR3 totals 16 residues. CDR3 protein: CASSRQGERSNQPQHF. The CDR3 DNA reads TGTGCCAGTTCAAGACAGGGGGAGAGGAGCAATCAGCCCCAGCATTTT.

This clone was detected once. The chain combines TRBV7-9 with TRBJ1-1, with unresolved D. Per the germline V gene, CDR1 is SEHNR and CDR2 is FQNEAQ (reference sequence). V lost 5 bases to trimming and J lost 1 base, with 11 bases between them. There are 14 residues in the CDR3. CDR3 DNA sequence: TGTGCCAGCAGCCGTAGTAACAGGAACACTGAAGCTTTCTTT. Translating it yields CASSRSNRNTEAFF.

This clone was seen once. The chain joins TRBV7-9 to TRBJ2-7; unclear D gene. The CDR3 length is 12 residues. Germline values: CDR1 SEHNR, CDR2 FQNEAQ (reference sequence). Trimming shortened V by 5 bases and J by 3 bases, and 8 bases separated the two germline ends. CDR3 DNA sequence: TGTGCCAGCAGCCTCGTCCACTACGAGCAGTACTTC. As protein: CASSLVHYEQYF.

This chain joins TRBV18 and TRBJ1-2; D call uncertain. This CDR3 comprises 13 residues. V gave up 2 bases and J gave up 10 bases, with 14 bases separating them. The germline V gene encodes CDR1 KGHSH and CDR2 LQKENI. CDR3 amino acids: CASSPIIEGVYTF. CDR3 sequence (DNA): TGTGCCAGCTCACCAATAATCGAGGGTGTCTACACCTTC.

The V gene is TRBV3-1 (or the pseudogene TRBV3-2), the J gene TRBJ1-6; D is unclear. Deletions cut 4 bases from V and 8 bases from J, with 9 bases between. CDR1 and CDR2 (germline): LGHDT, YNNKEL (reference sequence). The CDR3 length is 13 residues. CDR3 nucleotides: TGTGCCAGCAGCCGCTCCGAGGATTCACCCCTCCACTTT. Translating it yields CASSRSEDSPLHF.

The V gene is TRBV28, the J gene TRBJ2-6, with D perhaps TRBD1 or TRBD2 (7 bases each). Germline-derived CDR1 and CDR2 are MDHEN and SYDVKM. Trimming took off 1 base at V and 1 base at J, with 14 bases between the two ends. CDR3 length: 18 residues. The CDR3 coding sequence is TGTGCCAGCAGTTTATTGGCCCAGGGGGGGTCTGGGGCCAACGTCCTGACTTTC. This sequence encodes CASSLLAQGGSGANVLTF. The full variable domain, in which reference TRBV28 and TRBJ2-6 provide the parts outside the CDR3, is DVKVTQSSRYLVKRTGEKVFLECVQDMDHENMFWYRQDPGLGLRLIYFSYDVKMKEKGDIPEGYSVSREKKERFSLILESASTNQTSMYLCASSLLAQGGSGANVLTFGAGSRLTVL.

In DNA form, the CDR3 reads TGTGCCAGCAGTGAACCTAACTATGGCTACACCTTC. Translation gives CASSEPNYGYTF. The chain recombines TRBV6-1 with TRBJ1-2; D gene ambiguous. The V gene's germline CDR1 is MNHNS and CDR2 SASEGT. Trimming shortened V by 2 bases and J by 0 bases, and 1 base separated the two germline ends. The length of the CDR3 is 12 residues.

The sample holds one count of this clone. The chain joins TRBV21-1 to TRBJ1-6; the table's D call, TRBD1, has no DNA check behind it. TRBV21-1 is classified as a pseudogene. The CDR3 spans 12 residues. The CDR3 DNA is TGTGCCAGCAGCAAAGGGGGGACACCGCGATCCTTT. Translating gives CASSKGGTPRSF.

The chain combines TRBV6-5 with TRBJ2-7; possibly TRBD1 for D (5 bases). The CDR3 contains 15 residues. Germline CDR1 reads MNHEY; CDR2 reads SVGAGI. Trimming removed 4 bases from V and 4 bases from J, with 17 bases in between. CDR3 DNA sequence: TGTGCCAGCAGTTCTCCATGGGGCGGAACTTACGAGCAGTACTTC. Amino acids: CASSSPWGGTYEQYF.

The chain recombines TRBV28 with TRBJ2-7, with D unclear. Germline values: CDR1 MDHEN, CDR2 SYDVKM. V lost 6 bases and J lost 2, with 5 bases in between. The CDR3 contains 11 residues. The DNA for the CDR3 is TGTGCCAGCAGCCGGACCTACGAGCAGTACTTC. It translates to CASSRTYEQYF.

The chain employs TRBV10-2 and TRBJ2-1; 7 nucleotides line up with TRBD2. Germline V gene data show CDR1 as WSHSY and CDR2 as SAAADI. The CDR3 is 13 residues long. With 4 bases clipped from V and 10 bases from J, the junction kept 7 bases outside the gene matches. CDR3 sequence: CASSVGGTTEQFF. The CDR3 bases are TGCGCCAGCAGTGTTGGTGGGACTACGGAGCAGTTCTTC.